Below, 2 T cell receptor beta chains from the same sample are listed, as sequenced in a study of T cell repertoires in cytomegalovirus infection. MiXCR was run by TCRdb on the reads, yielding one entry per CDR3 protein. The repertoire holds 50,000 or so distinct CDR3 sequences, with 20% to 25% as singletons. Antigens of these TCRs are unknown. Sequencing was carried out using PBMCs, sequenced either directly or after in vitro stimulation (not recorded which). Receptor source: a human donor in good health (CMV status not recorded). Some clones in this sample may be carry-over from other donors' samples.

This clonotype came up many times. The V call is TRBV10-3, the J call TRBJ2-3; unclear D gene. Germline V gives CDR1 ENHRY, CDR2 SYGVKD. The CDR3 loop spans 12 amino acids. Trimming stripped 6 bases from V and 2 bases from J, with 6 bases between. The CDR3 DNA reads TGTGCCATCAGACCTGACACAGATACGCAGTATTTT. Protein product: CAIRPDTDTQYF.

The chain is built from TRBV5-4 and TRBJ2-1; 7 bases are shared with TRBD2. The V and J ends lost 5 bases and 4 bases, in that order; junction bases with no gene match: 6. The germline CDR1 and CDR2 sequences are SGHNT and YYREEE (reference sequence). CDR3 length: 14 residues. The CDR3 here is CASSHAGVYNEQFF. The DNA of the CDR3 is TGTGCCAGCAGTCACGCGGGAGTATACAATGAGCAGTTCTTC.